The sequence of this T cell receptor (beta chain) was determined in a study of beta chain features in type 1 diabetes (dated by TCRdb to 2016 to 2019). With respect to the entire study: Mean age, gender distribution, total cell number and subset yield did not differ between patients and healthy donors. A total of over 95,000,000 sorted cells were examined across all samples, and RNA yield correlated strongly with the number of cells per subset. In the study, TCRB repertoires of sorted circulating CD4+ T cell subsets from recently diagnosed type 1 diabetes patients were compared with those of matched healthy donors. Regulatory and stem cell-like memory subsets were isolated from only 8 patients and roughly 8 healthy donors, whereas naive and central memory subsets came from all 28 donors.

From each donor, a single peripheral blood sample of about 120 mL on average was drawn into heparinised tubes. A BD FACSAria II and a panel including CD45RO, CCR7, CD25, CD127, CD95 and CD27 were used to sort naive, central memory, regulatory and stem cell-like memory CD4+ T cells. Every sorted population had a purity above 95%. PBMCs were isolated right away by Lymphoprep density gradient centrifugation and were stained directly, without culture. Samples were stained and sorted in pairs, with one healthy donor and one patient per experiment, so that batch effects were minimized. In this sample, this clone turned up a few times. No antigen is known for it. No quality values exist for individual bases; no much larger clone is one base distant. The High Capacity cDNA Reverse Transcription Kit was used to reverse transcribe all of the isolated RNA, meaning that expressed TCRB transcripts were what got sequenced. Deep immunoSEQ sequencing was applied to naive, central memory and regulatory T cell samples, giving an average of about 3.4 million total reads per sample. Sorted cells were lysed in RLT buffer and RNA was extracted with DNase-treated RNeasy Micro or Mini kits, depending on cell number. Each cell subset was processed separately to prevent cross-contamination, with patient and healthy donor samples processed together. TCRB sequences were amplified from cDNA with the immunoSEQ multiplex PCR, producing 87-bp fragments spanning the CDR3 region. Amplicons were sequenced on the Illumina HiSeq platform. As for the authors' bioinformatics: Synthetic template baselines were used to correct PCR bias computationally, reads within Hamming distance 2 were collapsed together, and singletons that could not be merged were discarded. Reads were aligned against IMGT to assign V, D and J genes, CDR3 length and insertions or deletions at six rearrangement sites. Within each subset, clonotype counts were normalized to sorted cell number, after which true diversity and Gini coefficients were computed with the tcR R package. Repertoire sharing was quantified using the overlap coefficient calculated on TCRB nucleotide sequences. Out-of-frame TCRB sequences from naive cells were analyzed as a proxy for the pre-selection repertoire. TCRdb mirrors the immuneACCESS table, restricted to in-frame sequences. Some clones are absent from its copies; in checked studies, under half trace to an unresolved V gene, and the reason for the others is unknown. V, J and clone size were drawn from that table, and D and trimming were deduced from the DNA. Present in this sample are around 600,000 clones, around an eighth of which were seen just once. The ten most abundant clones make up over 0.1% of the sample.

Paper-wide results and their limitations: Sequencing cDNA rather than genomic DNA could over-represent highly expressing activated cells, although activation and CD3 levels did not differ between groups. PCR may preferentially amplify shorter templates, but because patient and control samples were amplified and corrected together, any resulting skew would affect both groups equally. At VDJ recombination sites, type 1 diabetes patients had fewer insertions and more deleted nucleotides, which implies abnormalities in thymic rearrangement. Only small numbers of individuals were included in the HLA sub-analyses, which left unresolved whether HLA type had any influence on TCRB rearrangement. Naive, central memory and regulatory TCRB repertoires appeared to be more similar among patients than among healthy donors. Type 1 diabetes patients showed a moderate but significant shortening of TCRB CDR3 length in all four CD4+ subsets.

The sample taken for sequencing was naive CD4+ T cells from blood. The cell subset or site label of this sample denotes: true naive CD4+ T cells. This receptor was obtained from a man aged 30 to 45 with type 1 diabetes.

CDR3 sequence: CASSYIPGENIQYF. The DNA is as follows: TGTGCCAGCAGTTACATTCCAGGGGAAAACATTCAGTACTTC. The sequence joins TRBV6-6 to TRBJ2-4; perhaps TRBD1 is the D gene, with 6 bases matching. The junction carries 10 bases between V and J, which are trimmed by 2 bases and 5 bases respectively. From cysteine to phenylalanine, the CDR3 is 14 amino acids long. The sequence is cut down to CDR3 DNA, 42 bases in frame from base 1. The germline V gene (reference sequence) sets CDR1 to MNHNY and CDR2 to SVGAGI.